This entry features one T cell receptor beta chain sequence. Its cognate antigen is unknown. The data are from a study of long-term antiretroviral therapy in people with HIV. Study-wide background: By about a decade, the earliest samples predate the 2015 immediate-ART recommendation. Whole-study results and caveats: CDR3 lengths in HIV samples spanned a narrower range than controls. Pre-ART-expanded clones dominated the repertoire at all time points.

Assay version v3.0 of immunoSEQ was used, and it was run at survey level. The table came from immunoSEQ multiplex PCR; TCRdb's copy has only in-frame clones and leaves some out. The profile covers approximately 23,000 clones, with 81% appearing a single time and about 7.2% taken by the ten largest. V was clipped by 3 bases and J by 1 base, with 8 bases between them. Looked up from germline, CDR1 is SGHDN and CDR2 is FVKESK. This CDR3 is 14 amino acids long. The TCR sequence derives from a man aged 30 to 39 with HIV. This material consisted of unsorted PBMCs, taken 1.5 years after starting antiretroviral therapy. The chain combines TRBV14 with TRBJ2-3; D perhaps matches TRBD2 (5 bases). The CDR3 loop is CASSQYSGTDTQYF. The DNA for the CDR3 is TGTGCCAGCAGCCAGTATAGCGGCACAGATACGCAGTATTTT.